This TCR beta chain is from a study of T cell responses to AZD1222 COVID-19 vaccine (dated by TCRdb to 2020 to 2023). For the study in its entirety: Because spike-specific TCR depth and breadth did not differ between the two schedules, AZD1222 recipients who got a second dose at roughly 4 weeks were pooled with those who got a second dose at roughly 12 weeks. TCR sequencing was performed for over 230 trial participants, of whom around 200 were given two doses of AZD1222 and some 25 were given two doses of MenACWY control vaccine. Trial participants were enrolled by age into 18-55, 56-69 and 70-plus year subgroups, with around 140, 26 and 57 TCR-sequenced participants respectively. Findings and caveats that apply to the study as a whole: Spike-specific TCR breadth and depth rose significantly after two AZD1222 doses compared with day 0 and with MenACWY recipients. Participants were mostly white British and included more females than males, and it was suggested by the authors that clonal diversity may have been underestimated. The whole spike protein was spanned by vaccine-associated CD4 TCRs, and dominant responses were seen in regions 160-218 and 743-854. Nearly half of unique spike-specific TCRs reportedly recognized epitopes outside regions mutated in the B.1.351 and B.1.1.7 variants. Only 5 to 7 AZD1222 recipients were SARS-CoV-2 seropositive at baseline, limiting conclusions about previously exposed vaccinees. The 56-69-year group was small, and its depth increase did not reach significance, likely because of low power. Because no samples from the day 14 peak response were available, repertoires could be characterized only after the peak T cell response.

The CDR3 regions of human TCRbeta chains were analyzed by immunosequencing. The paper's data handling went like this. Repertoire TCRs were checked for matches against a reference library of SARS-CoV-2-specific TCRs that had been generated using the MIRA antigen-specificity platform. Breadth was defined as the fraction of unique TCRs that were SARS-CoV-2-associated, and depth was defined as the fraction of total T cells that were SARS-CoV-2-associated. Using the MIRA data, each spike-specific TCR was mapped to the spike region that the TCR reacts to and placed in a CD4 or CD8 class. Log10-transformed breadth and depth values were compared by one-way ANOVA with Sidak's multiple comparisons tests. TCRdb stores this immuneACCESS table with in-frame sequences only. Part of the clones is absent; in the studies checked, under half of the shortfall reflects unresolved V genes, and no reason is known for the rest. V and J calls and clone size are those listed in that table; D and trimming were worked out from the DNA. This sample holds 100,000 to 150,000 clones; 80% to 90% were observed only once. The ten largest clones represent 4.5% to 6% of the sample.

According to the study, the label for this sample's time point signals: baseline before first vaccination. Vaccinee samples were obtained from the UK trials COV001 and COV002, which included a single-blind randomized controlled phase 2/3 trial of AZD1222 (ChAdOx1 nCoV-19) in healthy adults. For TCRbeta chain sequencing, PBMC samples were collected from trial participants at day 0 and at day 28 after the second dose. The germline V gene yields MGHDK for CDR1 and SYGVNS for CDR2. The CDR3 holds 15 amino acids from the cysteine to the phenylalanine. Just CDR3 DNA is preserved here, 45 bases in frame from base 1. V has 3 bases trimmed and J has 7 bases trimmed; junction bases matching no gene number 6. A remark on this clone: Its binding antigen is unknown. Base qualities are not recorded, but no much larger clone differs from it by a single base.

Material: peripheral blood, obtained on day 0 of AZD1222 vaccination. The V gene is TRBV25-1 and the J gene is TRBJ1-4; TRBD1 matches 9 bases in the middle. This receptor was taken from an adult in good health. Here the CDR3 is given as CASSDRGQGSEKLFF. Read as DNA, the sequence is TGTGCCAGCAGTGATAGAGGACAGGGGAGTGAAAAACTGTTTTTT.